This T cell receptor (beta chain) is drawn from a study of blood T cell repertoires in COVID-19. Study-wide background: Samples of COVID-19 (acute and convalescent) were obtained from the United States, Italy and Spain. Nucleic acid was either cDNA or gDNA, and it came from T cells, B-cell-depleted T cells, or PBMCs.

This clone was found a few times. Original data processing: Using reference gene primer amplification, nucleated cell counts were estimated. Method: immunoSEQ multiplex PCR; TCRdb's copy keeps in-frame clones and lacks some. The V and J calls and clone size are taken from that table; D and trimming were inferred from the DNA. The repertoire consists of approximately 31,000 clones, with 90% occurring once and the leading ten covering about 1.4%. The CDR3 covers 16 residues. V dropped 1 base and J dropped 4; count of bases not matched to a gene: 8. Germline CDR1 is MNHNS and CDR2 is SASEGT. Source material: peripheral blood. This TCR was recovered from a man aged 55 to 70 with active COVID-19. V is TRBV6-1 and J is TRBJ1-2; 8 bases are a match to TRBD1. DNA for the CDR3: TGTGCCAGCAGTGAAGTAGGACAGGGTGATGGCTATGGCTACACCTTC. This encodes CASSEVGQGDGYGYTF.